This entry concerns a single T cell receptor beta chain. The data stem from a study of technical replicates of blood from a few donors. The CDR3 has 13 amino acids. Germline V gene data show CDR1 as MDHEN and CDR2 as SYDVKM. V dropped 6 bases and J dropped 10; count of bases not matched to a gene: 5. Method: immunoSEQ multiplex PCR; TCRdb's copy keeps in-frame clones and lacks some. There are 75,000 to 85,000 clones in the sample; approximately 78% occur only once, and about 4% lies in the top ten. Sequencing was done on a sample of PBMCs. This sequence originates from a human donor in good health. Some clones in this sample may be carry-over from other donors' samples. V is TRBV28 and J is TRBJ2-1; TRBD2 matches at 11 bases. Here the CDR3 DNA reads TGTGCCAGCAGGTTGGGACTAGCGGAAGAGCAGTTCTTC. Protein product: CASRLGLAEEQFF.